This T cell receptor beta chain was captured in a study of shared clonotypes between healthy human individuals (dated by TCRdb to about 2020). Regarding the study in general: Two women and a few men aged 18 to 49 years were included in the cohort. Between about 0.94 and 10 billion PBMCs per donor were obtained by leukapheresis. Libraries were prepared and TCR repertoires were sequenced by different laboratories using diverse techniques, in order to increase sequencing depth and limit assay-specific biases. For each donor, CD4 naive and CD4 memory were each run on three plates, CD8 naive on two plates, and CD8 memory on one plate. The study deeply sequenced blood TCR repertoires of five healthy adults to estimate repertoire size and the extent of clonotype sharing between individuals.

Taken from cysteine to phenylalanine, the CDR3 has 13 residues. Only the CDR3 portion is preserved as DNA: 39 bases, with reading frame beginning at the first base. V and J are truncated by 1 base and 4 bases respectively, leaving an intervening sequence of 6 bases. The germline V gene yields KGHSH for CDR1 and LQKENI for CDR2. Paper-wide results and their limitations: Larger estimated clonotype richness was generally found for naive subsets than for memory subsets. The small number of donors limited the genetic and exposure-history diversity represented. Incomplete sequencing was indicated by rarefaction of sorted-subset datasets, despite the large sequencing depth. When four donors were compared, the shared fraction of clonotypes was around 5.1% for naive CD4, 3.5% to 4% for naive CD8, roughly 2.5% for memory CD4, and roughly 0.43% for memory CD8. Only blood was sampled, and tissue TCR repertoires likely differ from those in blood. Based on pairwise subsampling, the degree of clonotype sharing among donors was expected to be affected by sequencing depth. Compared with non-shared clonotypes, the clonotypes found in all four sorted-subset donors had higher generation probabilities.

TCR CDR3 regions were amplified from genomic DNA by multiplex PCR using the deep immunoSEQ assay. Extracted genomic DNA from each cell subset was distributed evenly across all wells of several immunoSEQ 96-well plates, and each plate was treated as a replicate. For sorted subsets, 150 to 200 ng genomic DNA, equal to some 30,000 T cell genomes, was loaded into each replicate PCR. Purified libraries were measured with a Qubit 3.0 fluorometer, size-checked on a Bioanalyzer 2100, and measured again with the KAPA Library Quantification kit. Each immunoSEQ 96-well plate was sequenced on its own single-read 150-cycle Illumina NextSeq 550 flow cell. The study's own analysis went as follows. The immunoSEQ output contained only junctional sequences without quality scores, so filtering could not match that applied to full-length reads. Sequences were annotated with PyIR, a Python wrapper for IgBLAST v1.9, using IMGT germline references to assign V/J genes and CDR3. Reads were removed for weak V/J assignments (E-value above 1e-6), missing CDR3, stop codons, out-of-frame junctions, or ambiguous translated residues. V3J clonotypes were defined as sequences sharing the same inferred V gene, J gene, and CDR3 amino acid sequence. To compute the percentage overlap between repertoires, the number of shared unique clonotypes was divided by the size of the smaller repertoire. Repertoire richness was assessed with RTK rarefaction, the Chao1 estimator, and Recon v2.1 estimates of unobserved clonotypes. Generation probabilities were computed with OLGA for all TCRbeta clonotypes obtained by the gDNA method from a handful of donors. What TCRdb holds here is the immuneACCESS table cut down to in-frame rearrangements. Part of the clones is not present; checked against another copy, under half of the missing clones reflect an unresolved V gene, and the others are unexplained. V, J and clone size are taken as reported in that table, and D and trimming were inferred from the DNA itself. The sample profile shows 2 million to 3 million clones; more than 90% of them were found once. The ten top clones hold around 0.15% of the sample.

Donors were healthy HIV-negative adults with no recently reported acute infections or vaccinations. Every donor was a Caucasian adult living in Nashville, Tennessee, USA. CD4+ T cells were enriched by magnetic negative selection; naive cells were then positively selected on CD45RA, and the negative fraction formed the memory subset. Blood was collected by leukapheresis, and PBMCs were isolated by Ficoll-Histopaque density gradient centrifugation and then cryopreserved in liquid nitrogen vapor phase. Purity and quantity of every magnetically sorted T cell population were checked by analytical flow cytometry. Genomic DNA was isolated from each sorted fraction and quantified by UV absorbance on a Nanodrop 2000c. With regard to this clone: Its antigen target is currently unknown. Qualities for individual bases were not recorded, and no much larger clone is one base off. The sample contains more than one DNA sequence encoding this CDR3.

The chain links TRBV18 with TRBJ2-3; the D gene lacks a confident call. The specimen sequenced was naive CD4+ T cells sorted from blood. The sample's cell subset or site label, decoded: CD45RA+ positively selected. This sequence was found in a man aged 18 to 35 in good health. In nucleotide form, the sequence is TGTGCCAGCTCACCACTCTCATCAGATACGCAGTATTTT. It specifies CASSPLSSDTQYF. Joined to the reference TRBV18 and TRBJ2-3 proteins, this CDR3 gives the full variable domain: NAGVMQNPRHLVRRRGQEARLRCSPMKGHSHVYWYRQLPEEGLKFMVYLQKENIIDESGMPKERFSAEFPKEGPSILRIQQVVRGDSAAYFCASSPLSSDTQYFGPGTRLTVL.